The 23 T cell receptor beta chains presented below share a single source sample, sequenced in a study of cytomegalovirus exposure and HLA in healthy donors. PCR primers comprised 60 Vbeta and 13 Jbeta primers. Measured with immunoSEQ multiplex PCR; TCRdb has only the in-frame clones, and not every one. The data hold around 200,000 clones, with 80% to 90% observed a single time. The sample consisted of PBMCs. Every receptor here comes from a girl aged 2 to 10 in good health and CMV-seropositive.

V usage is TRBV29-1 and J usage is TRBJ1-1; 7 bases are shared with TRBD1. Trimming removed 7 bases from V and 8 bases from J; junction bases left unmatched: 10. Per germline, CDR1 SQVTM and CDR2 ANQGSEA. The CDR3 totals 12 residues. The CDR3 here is CSAHEGALEAFF. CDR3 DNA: TGCAGCGCCCATGAGGGGGCCCTAGAAGCTTTCTTT.

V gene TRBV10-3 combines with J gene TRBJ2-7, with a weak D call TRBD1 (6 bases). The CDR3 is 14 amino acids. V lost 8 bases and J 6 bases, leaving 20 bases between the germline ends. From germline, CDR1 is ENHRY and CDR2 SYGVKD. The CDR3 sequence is CAILGQGSPSEQYF. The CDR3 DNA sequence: TGTGCCATCCTAGGTCAGGGGAGTCCTTCCGAGCAGTACTTC.

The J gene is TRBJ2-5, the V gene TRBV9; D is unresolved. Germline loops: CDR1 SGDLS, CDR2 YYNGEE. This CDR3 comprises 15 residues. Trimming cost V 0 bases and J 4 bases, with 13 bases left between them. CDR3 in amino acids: CASSVVASKSETQYF. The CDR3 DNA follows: TGTGCCAGCAGCGTAGTTGCTAGTAAGTCAGAGACCCAGTACTTC.

This CDR3 is CASSFSTGHRNQPQHF. DNA of the CDR3: TGTGCCAGCAGTTTTTCTACAGGTCATCGCAATCAGCCCCAGCATTTT. The chain has TRBV27 and TRBJ1-5; perhaps TRBD1 as D (5 bases). Trimming removed 3 bases from V and 2 bases from J, with 14 bases in between. Germline CDR1 MNHEY, CDR2 SMNVEV (reference sequence). The CDR3 spans 16 residues.

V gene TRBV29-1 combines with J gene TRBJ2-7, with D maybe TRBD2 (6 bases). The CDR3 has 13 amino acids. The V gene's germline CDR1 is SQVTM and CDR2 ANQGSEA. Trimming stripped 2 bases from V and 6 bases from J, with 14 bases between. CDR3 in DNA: TGCAGCGTTGAAAAGGAGGAGGGGTCCGAGCAGTACTTC. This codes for CSVEKEEGSEQYF.

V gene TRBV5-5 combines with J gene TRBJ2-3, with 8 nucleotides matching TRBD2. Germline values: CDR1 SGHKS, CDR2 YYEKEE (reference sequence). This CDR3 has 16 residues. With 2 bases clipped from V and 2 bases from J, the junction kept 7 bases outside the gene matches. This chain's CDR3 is CASSFRTSGTTDTQYF. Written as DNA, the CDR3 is TGTGCCAGCAGCTTCCGAACTAGCGGAACCACAGATACGCAGTATTTT.

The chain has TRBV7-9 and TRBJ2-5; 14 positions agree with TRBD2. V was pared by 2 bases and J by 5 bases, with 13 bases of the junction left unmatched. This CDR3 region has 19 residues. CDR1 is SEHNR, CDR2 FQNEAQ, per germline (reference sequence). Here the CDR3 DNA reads TGTGCCAGCAGCTTAACGCCACTGACTAGCGGGAGGGCCGGGGAGACCCAGTACTTC. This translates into CASSLTPLTSGRAGETQYF.

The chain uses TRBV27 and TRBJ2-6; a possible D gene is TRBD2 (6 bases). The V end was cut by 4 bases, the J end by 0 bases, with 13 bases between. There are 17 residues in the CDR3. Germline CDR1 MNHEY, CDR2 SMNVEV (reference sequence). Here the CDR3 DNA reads TGTGCCAGCAGTTCACCGGGACTTCGCTCTGGGGCCAACGTCCTGACTTTC. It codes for CASSSPGLRSGANVLTF.

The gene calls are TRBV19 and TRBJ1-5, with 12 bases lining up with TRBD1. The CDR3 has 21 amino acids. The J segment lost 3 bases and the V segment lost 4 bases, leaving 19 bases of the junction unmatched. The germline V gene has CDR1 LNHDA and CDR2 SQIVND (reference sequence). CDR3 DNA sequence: TGTGCCAGTAGTAACCTGGGACAGGGGGCGAATAGGTGGTCATCCAATCAGCCCCAGCATTTT. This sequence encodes CASSNLGQGANRWSSNQPQHF.

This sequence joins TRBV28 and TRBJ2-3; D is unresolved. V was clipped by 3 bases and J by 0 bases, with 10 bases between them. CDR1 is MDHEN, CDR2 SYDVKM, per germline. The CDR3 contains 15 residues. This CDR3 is CASSFGAASTDTQYF. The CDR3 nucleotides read TGTGCCAGCAGTTTCGGTGCGGCAAGCACAGATACGCAGTATTTT.

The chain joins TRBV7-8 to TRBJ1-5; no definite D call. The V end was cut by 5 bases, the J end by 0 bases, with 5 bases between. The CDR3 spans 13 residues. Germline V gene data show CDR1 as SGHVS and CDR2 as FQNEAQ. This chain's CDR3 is CASSPYSNQPQHF. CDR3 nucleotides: TGTGCCAGCAGCCCCTATAGCAATCAGCCCCAGCATTTT.

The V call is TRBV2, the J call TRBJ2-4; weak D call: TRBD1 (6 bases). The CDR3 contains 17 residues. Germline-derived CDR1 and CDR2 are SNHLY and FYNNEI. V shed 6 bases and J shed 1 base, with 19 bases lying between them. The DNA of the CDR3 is TGTGCCAGCAGACCGGGACAAGGGGCTGGGGCCAAAAACATTCAGTACTTC. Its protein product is CASRPGQGAGAKNIQYF.

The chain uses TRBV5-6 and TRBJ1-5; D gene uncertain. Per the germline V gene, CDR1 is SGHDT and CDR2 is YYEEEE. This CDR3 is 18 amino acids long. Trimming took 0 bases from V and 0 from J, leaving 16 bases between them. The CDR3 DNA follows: TGTGCCAGCAGCTTGGCCGTAAACAAGAAATATAGCAATCAGCCCCAGCATTTT. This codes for CASSLAVNKKYSNQPQHF.

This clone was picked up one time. The CDR3 here is CASSLPTRDGYTF. The CDR3 nucleotides are TGCGCCAGCAGCCTTCCTACTAGGGATGGCTACACCTTC. The rearrangement uses TRBV5-1 and TRBJ1-2; no clear D gene. V lost 4 bases, J lost 6 bases, and 13 bases lay in between. Germline V gene lookup returns CDR1 SGHRS and CDR2 YFSETQ. This CDR3 comprises 13 residues. Full variable domain (rest looked up from reference TRBV5-1 and TRBJ1-2): KAGVTQTPRYLIKTRGQQVTLSCSPISGHRSVSWYQQTPGQGLQFLFEYFSETQRNKGNFPGRFSGRQFSNSRSEMNVSTLELGDSALYLCASSLPTRDGYTFGSGTRLTVV.

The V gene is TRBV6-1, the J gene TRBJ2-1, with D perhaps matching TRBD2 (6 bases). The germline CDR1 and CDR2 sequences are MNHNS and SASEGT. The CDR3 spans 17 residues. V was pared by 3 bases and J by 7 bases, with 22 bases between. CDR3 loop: CASSDPRGSEGGNEQFF. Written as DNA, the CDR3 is TGTGCCAGCAGTGACCCTCGGGGAAGCGAAGGAGGGAATGAGCAGTTCTTC.

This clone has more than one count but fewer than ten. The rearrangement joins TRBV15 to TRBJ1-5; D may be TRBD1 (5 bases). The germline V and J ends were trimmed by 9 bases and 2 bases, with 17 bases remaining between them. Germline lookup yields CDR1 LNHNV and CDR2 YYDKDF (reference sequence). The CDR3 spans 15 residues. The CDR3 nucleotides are TGTGCCACGGAAGTGGGGCCCTGGGGCAATCAGCCCCAGCATTTT. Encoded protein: CATEVGPWGNQPQHF.

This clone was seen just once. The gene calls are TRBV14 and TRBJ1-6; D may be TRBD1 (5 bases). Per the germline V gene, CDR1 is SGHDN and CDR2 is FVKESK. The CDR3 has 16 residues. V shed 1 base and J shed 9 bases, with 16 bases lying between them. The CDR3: CASSQVSPQGTSPLHF. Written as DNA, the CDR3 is TGTGCCAGCAGCCAAGTTAGTCCTCAGGGAACTTCACCCCTCCACTTT. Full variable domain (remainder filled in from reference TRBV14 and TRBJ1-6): EAGVTQFPSHSVIEKGQTVTLRCDPISGHDNLYWYRRVMGKEIKFLLHFVKESKQDESGMPNNRFLAERTGGTYSTLKVQPAELEDSGVYFCASSQVSPQGTSPLHFGNGTRLTVT.

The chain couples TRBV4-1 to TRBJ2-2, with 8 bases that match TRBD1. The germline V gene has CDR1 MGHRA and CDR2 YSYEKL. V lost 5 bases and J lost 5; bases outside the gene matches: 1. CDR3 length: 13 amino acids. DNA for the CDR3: TGCGCCAGCAGCTACAGGGGGACCGGGGAGCTGTTTTTT. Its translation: CASSYRGTGELFF.

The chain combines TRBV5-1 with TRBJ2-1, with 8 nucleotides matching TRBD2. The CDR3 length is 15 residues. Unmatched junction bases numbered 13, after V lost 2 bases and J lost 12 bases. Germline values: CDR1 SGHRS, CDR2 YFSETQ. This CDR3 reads CASSLGPGLASGQFF. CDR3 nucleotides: TGCGCCAGCAGCTTAGGTCCCGGACTAGCCTCCGGGCAGTTCTTC. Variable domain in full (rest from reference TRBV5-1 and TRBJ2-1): KAGVTQTPRYLIKTRGQQVTLSCSPISGHRSVSWYQQTPGQGLQFLFEYFSETQRNKGNFPGRFSGRQFSNSRSEMNVSTLELGDSALYLCASSLGPGLASGQFFGPGTRLTVL.

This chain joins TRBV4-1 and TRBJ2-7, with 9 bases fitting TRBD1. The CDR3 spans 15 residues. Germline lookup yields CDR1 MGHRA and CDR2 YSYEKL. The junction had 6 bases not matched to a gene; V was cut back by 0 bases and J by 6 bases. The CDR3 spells CASSQEWDRVGEQYF. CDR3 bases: TGCGCCAGCAGCCAAGAGTGGGACAGGGTGGGCGAGCAGTACTTC.

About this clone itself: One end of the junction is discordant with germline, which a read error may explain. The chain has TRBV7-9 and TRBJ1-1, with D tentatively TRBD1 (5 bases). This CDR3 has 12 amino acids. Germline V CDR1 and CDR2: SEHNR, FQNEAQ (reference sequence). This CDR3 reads CSSSFRGGEAFF. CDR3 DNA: TGTTCCAGCAGCTTCCGGGGGGGTGAAGCTTTCTTT.

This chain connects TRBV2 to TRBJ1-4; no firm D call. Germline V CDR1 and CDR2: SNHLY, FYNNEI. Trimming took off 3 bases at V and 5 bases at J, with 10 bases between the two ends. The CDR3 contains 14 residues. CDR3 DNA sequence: TGTGCCAGCAGTGAGATCCGGGAAAATGAAAAACTGTTTTTT. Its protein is CASSEIRENEKLFF.

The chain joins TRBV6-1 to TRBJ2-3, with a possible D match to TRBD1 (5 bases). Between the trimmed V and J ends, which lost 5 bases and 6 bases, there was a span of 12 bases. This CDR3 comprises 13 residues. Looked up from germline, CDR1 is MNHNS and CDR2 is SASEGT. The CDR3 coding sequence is TGTGCCAGCAGTCTCGTCCCAGGGGATACGCAGTATTTT. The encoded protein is CASSLVPGDTQYF.